A selection of T cell receptor beta chains follows, all from one sample in a study of blood T cell repertoires in COVID-19. Assay: immunoSEQ multiplex PCR; the TCRdb copy retains only in-frame clones and omits some. The sample records about 400,000 clones, roughly nine tenths being singletons. What was sequenced was PBMCs or T cells enriched from blood (not recorded which). These receptors originate from a woman in her thirties who had recovered from COVID-19. Both conserved end residues are part of each CDR3. A D gene is named only where the DNA matches it firmly. Rows give clone size only sometimes, using once, few, many, or a class for an expanded clone.

d_gene	abundance	v_gene	j_gene	CDR3nt	CDR3aa
NA	NA	TRBV2	TRBJ1-5	TGTGCCAGCAGGGACGGGGATCAGCCCCAGCATTTT	CASRDGDQPQHF
NA	NA	TRBV19	TRBJ1-1	TGTGCCAGTAGTGTCCCCAGGGGTGGGCCTGAAGCTTTCTTT	CASSVPRGGPEAFF
NA	NA	TRBV9	TRBJ1-1	TGTGCCAGCAGCGTAACCCCTTCGAGTACTGAAGCTTTCTTT	CASSVTPSSTEAFF
NA	NA	TRBV7-3	TRBJ2-1	TGTGCCAGCAGCTTAGCGGGTGTCTCCTACAATGAGCAGTTCTTC	CASSLAGVSYNEQFF
NA	NA	TRBV4-2	TRBJ2-7	TGTGCCAGCAGCCAAGATCACGGGAATCGCTACGAGCAGTACTTC	CASSQDHGNRYEQYF
TRBD2	NA	TRBV7-9	TRBJ2-2	TGTGCCAGCAGTTACCCCGGGACTAGCGGTGTCGGGGAGCTGTTTTTT	CASSYPGTSGVGELFF
TRBD1	few	TRBV29-1	TRBJ1-1	TGCAGCGGGGGACAGGGGGCAACCGACACTGAAGCTTTCTTT	CSGGQGATDTEAFF
NA	NA	TRBV29-1	TRBJ1-5	TGCAGCGTTGAACAGGGCCCTGGGCAGCCCCAGCATTTT	CSVEQGPGQPQHF
NA	NA	TRBV5-8	TRBJ1-5	TGTGCCAGCAGCTCGGGGGGCGATGGCAATCAGCCCCAGCATTTT	CASSSGGDGNQPQHF
TRBD1	once	TRBV2	TRBJ1-4	TGTGCCAGCAGTGAAAGGGGACAGGCTAATGAAAAACTGTTTTTT	CASSERGQANEKLFF
TRBD1	NA	TRBV27	TRBJ2-7	TGTGCCAGCAGTTTAGGGTTGGGTCAGGGGGAGTACGAGCAGTACTTC	CASSLGLGQGEYEQYF
TRBD1	NA	TRBV7-9	TRBJ2-3	TGTGCCAGCAGCAATGGACAGGGCGCAGATACGCAGTATTTT	CASSNGQGADTQYF
TRBD1	NA	TRBV29-1	TRBJ1-2	TGCAGCTTTCGAGGGGGGACAGGCTATGGCTACACCTTC	CSFRGGTGYGYTF
NA	NA	TRBV2	TRBJ2-7	TGTGCCAGCAGTGTGAGGGAAGAAGGCGAGCAGTACTTC	CASSVREEGEQYF
NA	NA	TRBV3-1/TRBV3-2	TRBJ2-1	TGTGCCAGCAGCCAAGAAGGTACAGGGGGGGCTGAGCAGTTCTTC	CASSQEGTGGAEQFF
TRBD1	NA	TRBV7-9	TRBJ2-7	TGTGCCAGCAGCGGGACAGGGCTATACGAGCAGTACTTC	CASSGTGLYEQYF
NA	NA	TRBV9	TRBJ2-1	TGTGCCAGCAGCGTAGGGGGCTCCCTGAGCTCCTACAATGAGCAGTTCTTC	CASSVGGSLSSYNEQFF
NA	once	TRBV30	TRBJ2-6	TGTGCCTGTGCCTTCGGGGGGCGCGGGGCCAACGTCCTGACTTTC	CACAFGGRGANVLTF
TRBD2	NA	TRBV9	TRBJ2-3	TGTGCCAGCAGCGCGGGAGGGGAGCCCACTAGCACAGATACGCAGTATTTT	CASSAGGEPTSTDTQYF
NA	NA	TRBV2	TRBJ1-6	TGTGCCAGCAGTGAAGCCGGGGGGCGACCCCTCCACTTT	CASSEAGGRPLHF
TRBD1	NA	TRBV30	TRBJ1-4	TGTGCCTGCCCAAGAAGGACAGGGGGTGAAGAAAAACTGTTTTTT	CACPRRTGGEEKLFF
TRBD2	NA	TRBV9	TRBJ2-1	TGTGCCAGCAGCGTCGTTTCCGGGAGGGCCCTCGTCAATGAGCAGTTCTTC	CASSVVSGRALVNEQFF
TRBD1	NA	TRBV27	TRBJ1-1	TGTGCCAGCAGGTCAGGGGGACAGGGTAGGTCTTTCTTT	CASRSGGQGRSFF
NA	NA	TRBV11-2	TRBJ1-1	TGTGCCAGCAGCTCTACCTACCTGAACACTGAAGCTTTCTTT	CASSSTYLNTEAFF
NA	NA	TRBV11-2	TRBJ1-1	TGTGCCAGCAGCTTAGATTTGGGCGGGGGCCAAGTGAACACTGAAGCTTTCTTT	CASSLDLGGGQVNTEAFF
TRBD2	NA	TRBV9	TRBJ2-2	TGTGCCAGCAGCGTAGTTGCGGGAGTAGGGACCGGGGAGCTGTTTTTT	CASSVVAGVGTGELFF
TRBD1	few	TRBV27	TRBJ2-7	TGTGCCAGCAGCAGCCCCAAGACAGGGGGGTGGGAGCAGTACTTC	CASSSPKTGGWEQYF
NA	NA	TRBV2	TRBJ2-7	TGTGCCGCGGTCGGTACAGGGCCCTACACCTACGAGCAGTACTTC	CAAVGTGPYTYEQYF
TRBD1	few	TRBV6-4	TRBJ2-1	TGTGCCAGCAGTGACTCTCCGGGACAGGGGTACAATGAGCAGTTCTTC	CASSDSPGQGYNEQFF
NA	NA	TRBV3-1/TRBV3-2	TRBJ2-5	TGTGCCAGCAGCCAAGATCTCAACAGGGCTGGAGAGACCCAGTACTTC	CASSQDLNRAGETQYF
NA	NA	TRBV5-1	TRBJ1-2	TGCGCCAGCAGTTTGATTCGGTCCTATGGCTACACCTTC	CASSLIRSYGYTF
NA	NA	TRBV11-3	TRBJ2-7	TGTGCCAGCAGCTTAGACACGAGCTACGAGCAGTACTTC	CASSLDTSYEQYF
NA	NA	TRBV7-9	TRBJ2-7	TGTGCCAGCAGCCACCTTCCCCTAAACAGGGACGAGCAGTACTTC	CASSHLPLNRDEQYF
TRBD1	NA	TRBV18	TRBJ2-3	TGTGCCAGCTCACCCCGGGACAGGGGGATCCTAGATACGCAGTATTTT	CASSPRDRGILDTQYF
NA	few	TRBV6-5	TRBJ1-3	TGTGCCAGCAGTTACGCCGGAGGCACCATATATTTT	CASSYAGGTIYF
NA	NA	TRBV30	TRBJ1-3	TGTGCCTGGAGTGTTACCCGACAGACATCCGTGAGCTCTGGAAACACCATATATTTT	CAWSVTRQTSVSSGNTIYF
NA	few	TRBV18	TRBJ2-1	TGTGCCAGCTCACGGTCTAAGCCCTCCTACAATGAGCAGTTCTTC	CASSRSKPSYNEQFF
TRBD1	NA	TRBV19	TRBJ1-2	TGTGCCAGCGGGAGACAGGGGGCAGTTGGGGGCTATGGCTACACCTTC	CASGRQGAVGGYGYTF
TRBD1	NA	TRBV5-1	TRBJ1-5	TGCGCCAGCAGCACAGGACAGGGGCGGGAGCCCCAGCATTTT	CASSTGQGREPQHF
TRBD2	NA	TRBV7-3	TRBJ2-1	TGTGCCAGCAGGAGACAGCGGGGAGCCTACAATGAGCAGTTCTTC	CASRRQRGAYNEQFF
NA	NA	TRBV4-1	TRBJ1-1	TGCGCCAGCAGCCAAGGGGGACAATTATTGAACACTGAAGCTTTCTTT	CASSQGGQLLNTEAFF
TRBD1	NA	TRBV7-2	TRBJ1-2	TGTGCCAGCAGCACGTGGGACAGGGACTATGGCTACACCTTC	CASSTWDRDYGYTF
TRBD1	NA	TRBV19	TRBJ2-2	TGTGCCAGTATAGACAGGGGGAACACCGGGGAGCTGTTTTTT	CASIDRGNTGELFF
TRBD2	NA	TRBV5-6	TRBJ2-1	TGTGCCAGCAGCGTAGGGACTAGCGGGAGGGCCTGGAAGTTCTTC	CASSVGTSGRAWKFF
TRBD1	NA	TRBV7-3	TRBJ1-2	TGTGCCAGCAGCTTAACCGGGACAGGCGTTCTAGTTGGCTACACCTTC	CASSLTGTGVLVGYTF
NA	NA	TRBV5-1	TRBJ2-7	TGCGCCAGCAGCCAAAAGAGTAACTCCTACGAGCAGTACTTC	CASSQKSNSYEQYF